The 21 T cell receptor beta chains listed next were all sequenced from one sample in a study of CD8+CD57+ T cells in acquired aplastic anemia. Flow cytometry had shown expanded CD8+CD57+ cells in the patients chosen for sequencing. CDR3 and TCR beta VDJ profiling relied on genomic DNA as the template. TCRdb called the reads again in MiXCR, with one record for every CDR3 protein. The data show about 40,000 distinct CDR3 sequences, roughly 69% seen once. Material for sequencing was sorted CD4+, CD8+, or CD8+CD57+ T cells (not recorded which) from PBMCs. Receptor source: a human donor with aplastic anemia.

This clonotype was picked up a small number of times. The rearrangement links TRBV10-3 to TRBJ2-7; perhaps D is TRBD1 or TRBD2 (5 bases each). The CDR3 has 16 residues. CDR1 is ENHRY and CDR2 is SYGVKD in the germline V gene. Deletions cut 4 bases from V and 5 bases from J, with 21 bases between. The CDR3 nucleotides are TGTGCCATCAGTGGATTGAGGGGTCGTGGGGCCAACGAGCAGTACTTC. Residues: CAISGLRGRGANEQYF.

The chain has TRBV10-3 and TRBJ1-5; D unresolved. Germline V lookup: CDR1 ENHRY, CDR2 SYGVKD. The CDR3 contains 13 residues. V dropped 2 bases and J dropped 5 bases, with 7 bases sitting between them. CDR3 bases: TGTGCCATCAGTGAGGACACTTATCAGCCCCAGCATTTT. The encoded protein is CAISEDTYQPQHF.

The V gene is TRBV2, the J gene TRBJ2-3, with 7 bases matching TRBD2. The trim removed 8 bases at V and 5 bases at J, leaving 13 bases unmatched. Germline assignment: CDR1 SNHLY and CDR2 FYNNEI. The CDR3 length is 15 residues. This CDR3 reads CASYSRGGRLDTQYF. The CDR3 coding sequence is TGTGCCAGCTACTCACGCGGGGGTAGGTTAGATACGCAGTATTTT.

The V call is TRBV19, the J call TRBJ2-7; 8 bases line up with TRBD1. The CDR3 loop spans 14 amino acids. CDR1 and CDR2 (germline): LNHDA, SQIVND (reference sequence). J gave up 6 bases and V 3 bases, and 7 bases lay outside the gene matches. CDR3 loop: CASSIKDRASEQYV. CDR3 nucleotides: TGTGCCAGTAGTATCAAGGACAGGGCGTCCGAGCAGTACGTC.

The J gene is TRBJ2-2, the V gene TRBV9; D not resolved. The V gene lost 3 bases and the J gene lost 8 bases, with 5 bases spanning the gap. Germline-derived CDR1 and CDR2 are SGDLS and YYNGEE. This CDR3 has 11 residues. The DNA of the CDR3 is TGTGCCAGCAGCGCTCTTGGGGAGCTGTTTTTT. Its protein product is CASSALGELFF. Looking up the rest from reference TRBV9 and TRBJ2-2 gives the full variable domain: DSGVTQTPKHLITATGQRVTLRCSPRSGDLSVYWYQQSLDQGLQFLIQYYNGEERAKGNILERFSAQQFPDLHSELNLSSLELGDSALYFCASSALGELFFGEGSRLTVL.

The chain links TRBV10-3 to TRBJ2-2, with 8 bases matching TRBD2. J was trimmed by 2 bases and V by 7 bases; bases with no gene match: 9. The CDR3 has 16 amino acids. CDR1 and CDR2 (germline): ENHRY, SYGVKD. The CDR3 DNA follows: TGTGCCATCACCTTCACGGGAGGGTTTAACACCGGGGAGCTGTTTTTT. This gives the protein CAITFTGGFNTGELFF.

The rearrangement links TRBV20-1 to TRBJ2-7; 7 nucleotides agree with TRBD2. The CDR3 runs 13 residues. Trimming cost V 6 bases and J 9 bases; bases outside gene matches: 14. From germline, CDR1 is DFQATT and CDR2 SNEGSKA (reference sequence). The chain's CDR3 is CSATLGEGRRQYF. CDR3 DNA sequence: TGCAGTGCCACCTTGGGGGAGGGGCGGAGGCAGTACTTC.

The rearrangement links TRBV9 to TRBJ2-2; D gene unclear. The germline V gene encodes CDR1 SGDLS and CDR2 YYNGEE. This CDR3 region has 18 residues. The ends were cut back, 3 bases at V and 4 bases at J, with 22 bases in the middle. The CDR3 protein is CASSENAVPGPSTGELFF. The CDR3 coding sequence is TGTGCCAGCAGCGAGAATGCGGTACCCGGTCCCTCCACCGGGGAGCTGTTTTTT.

This clonotype was detected a few times. The rearrangement uses TRBV15 and TRBJ1-1; 7 nucleotides agree with TRBD1. The CDR3 spans 14 residues. From germline, CDR1 is LNHNV and CDR2 YYDKDF (reference sequence). V was clipped by 5 bases and J by 5 bases; unmatched bases: 8. The CDR3 region has the DNA TGTGCCACCAGCGCACGACAGGGTTATACTGAAGCTTTCTTT. Its translation is CATSARQGYTEAFF.

This clonotype was counted once. The chain recombines TRBV10-1 with TRBJ2-7; a possible D gene is TRBD2 (6 bases). Looked up from germline, CDR1 is WNHNN and CDR2 is SYGVQD (reference sequence). With 6 bases removed from V and 7 bases from J, the gap between germline ends came to 19 bases. This CDR3 is 14 amino acids long. Written as DNA, the CDR3 is TGCGCCAGCAGCCCTCAGACTAGGAGGAATGAGCAGTACTTC. Amino acids: CASSPQTRRNEQYF.

Details on this clonotype: As the CDR3 is not closed by the conserved phenylalanine or tryptophan, this likely results from a read error. V and J are TRBV14 and TRBJ2-3; 7 bases match TRBD2. Germline V gene lookup returns CDR1 SGHDN and CDR2 FVKESK. The CDR3 totals 12 residues. The CDR3 DNA reads as TGTGCCAGCAGCCGGGCGGGGGATACACAGTATCTT. Its translation: CASSRAGDTQYL.

In this sample, this clonotype turned up a few times. The chain carries TRBV19 and TRBJ2-1, with 8 bases lining up with TRBD1. This CDR3 has 14 amino acids. V was pared by 7 bases and J by 4 bases, with 6 bases of the junction left unmatched. Germline values: CDR1 LNHDA, CDR2 SQIVND (reference sequence). The CDR3 region is CASNGQGLYNEQFF. CDR3 DNA sequence: TGTGCCAGTAACGGACAGGGACTGTACAATGAGCAGTTCTTC.

The chain is built from TRBV10-3 and TRBJ1-1; D is undetermined. This CDR3 comprises 12 residues. Germline V gene lookup returns CDR1 ENHRY and CDR2 SYGVKD. V shed 4 bases and J shed 5 bases, with 8 bases lying between them. Written as DNA, the CDR3 is TGTGCCATCAGTGGCCTAGGGACTGAAGCTTTCTTT. This gives the protein CAISGLGTEAFF.

V gene TRBV20-1 combines with J gene TRBJ1-1; 7 nucleotides match TRBD1. Trimming at V came to 3 bases and at J to 4 bases, leaving 2 bases not matched to a gene. The CDR3 extends over 12 amino acids. The germline gives CDR1 DFQATT, CDR2 SNEGSKA (reference sequence). The CDR3 bases are TGCAGTGCTAGCGACAGGGTCACTGAAGCTTTCTTT. Protein: CSASDRVTEAFF.

The chain is built from TRBV29-1 and TRBJ1-2; 7 positions agree with TRBD1. J gave up 4 bases and V 0 bases, and 5 bases lay outside the gene matches. This CDR3 contains 14 residues. The germline gives CDR1 SQVTM, CDR2 ANQGSEA. CDR3 sequence (DNA): TGCAGCGTTGAAGATAGAAACAGGGGCTATGGCTACACCTTC. Encoded protein: CSVEDRNRGYGYTF.

This clonotype came up a few times. The CDR3 sequence is CALEGAGGYTF. The CDR3 DNA reads TGTGCCTTAGAGGGGGCAGGTGGCTACACCTTC. V and J are TRBV30 and TRBJ1-2, with 7 bases fitting TRBD1. The V gene end was trimmed by 7 bases and the J gene end by 7 bases; junction bases not matched to a gene: 6. CDR1 GTSNPN and CDR2 SVGIG come from the germline V gene (reference sequence). The CDR3 covers 11 residues.

The chain joins TRBV9 to TRBJ1-2, with unresolved D. From germline, CDR1 is SGDLS and CDR2 YYNGEE. This CDR3 has 12 amino acids. V lost 0 bases to trimming and J lost 5 bases, with 5 bases between them. CDR3 nucleotides: TGTGCCAGCAGCGTAGGTGGATATGGCTACACCTTC. As protein: CASSVGGYGYTF. Based on the CDR3 plus reference TRBV9 and TRBJ1-2, the full variable domain is DSGVTQTPKHLITATGQRVTLRCSPRSGDLSVYWYQQSLDQGLQFLIQYYNGEERAKGNILERFSAQQFPDLHSELNLSSLELGDSALYFCASSVGGYGYTFGSGTRLTVV.

The V call is TRBV2, the J call TRBJ2-5; no definite D call. There are 11 residues in the CDR3. The V gene's germline CDR1 is SNHLY and CDR2 FYNNEI. V dropped 5 bases and J dropped 4 bases, with 5 bases sitting between them. The CDR3 is CASSFSETQYF. The CDR3 DNA sequence: TGTGCCAGCAGTTTCTCAGAGACCCAGTACTTC.

The chain couples TRBV15 to TRBJ2-3; D is perhaps TRBD2 (5 bases). The CDR3 extends over 17 amino acids. Looked up from germline, CDR1 is LNHNV and CDR2 is YYDKDF (reference sequence). V was cut by 1 base and J by 5 bases, with 19 bases left in between. CDR3 bases: TGTGCCACCAGCAGAGTCCGGGGTAAATATAGTGGAGATACGCAGTATTTT. Encoded protein: CATSRVRGKYSGDTQYF.

In its sample, this clonotype was seen a few times. This rearrangement joins TRBV7-2 to TRBJ1-2; D might be TRBD1 (6 bases). V lost 3 bases and J lost 5, with 10 bases in between. Germline V gene sequence: CDR1 SGHTA, CDR2 FQGNSA. The CDR3 contains 13 residues. CDR3 nucleotides: TGTGCCAGCAGCTTCGGGGGGCAGTATGGCTACACCTTC. Amino acids: CASSFGGQYGYTF. Using reference TRBV7-2 and TRBJ1-2 for the parts outside the CDR3, the full variable domain is GAGVSQSPSNKVTEKGKDVELRCDPISGHTALYWYRQSLGQGLEFLIYFQGNSAPDKSGLPSDRFSAERTGGSVSTLTIQRTQQEDSAVYLCASSFGGQYGYTFGSGTRLTVV.

This chain joins TRBV29-1 and TRBJ1-1, with D unresolved. V lost 4 bases, J lost 1 base, and 13 bases lay in between. Germline V gene lookup returns CDR1 SQVTM and CDR2 ANQGSEA. This CDR3 spans 14 amino acids. The CDR3 bases are TGCAGCGTTGTTTACCGGGATCCGAACACTGAAGCTTTCTTT. Its translation is CSVVYRDPNTEAFF. Drawing the rest from reference TRBV29-1 and TRBJ1-1, the complete variable domain is SAVISQKPSRDICQRGTSLTIQCQVDSQVTMMFWYRQQPGQSLTLIATANQGSEATYESGFVIDKFPISRPNLTFSTLTVSNMSPEDSSIYLCSVVYRDPNTEAFFGQGTRLTVV.